This T cell receptor beta chain was recorded in a study of T cells in Graves' hyperthyroidism and ophthalmopathy. Looking at the study overall: Peripheral blood specimens were obtained at initial diagnosis, prior to any treatment.

This clonotype was observed at least ten times. Its antigen is currently unknown. This CDR3 has 14 amino acids. Looked up from germline, CDR1 is MNHNS and CDR2 is SASEGT. V lost 5 bases and J lost 2, with 11 bases in between. Ahead of any ophthalmopathy symptoms, the blood sample was obtained at the first diagnosis of hyperthyroidism. Regarding the study as a whole: The model foresaw ophthalmopathy a median about 6.1 months prior to onset.

RNA transcripts provided the source from which TCR beta CDR3 regions were amplified. When the TCR CDR3 underwent first-round RT-PCR, the HTBI primer set was used. One entry per CDR3 protein, called by TCRdb with MiXCR from the multiplex PCR reads. The sample includes about 580,000 distinct CDR3 sequences, over 11% of them seen just once. The origin of this receptor is a woman aged 25 to 39 with Graves' hyperthyroidism that later progressed to Graves' ophthalmopathy. The V gene is TRBV6-1, the J gene TRBJ2-3; no clear D gene. What was sequenced was blood. In nucleotides, the CDR3 is TGTGCCAGCAGTTACATAGGGAACACAGATACGCAGTATTTT. Translated: CASSYIGNTDTQYF.